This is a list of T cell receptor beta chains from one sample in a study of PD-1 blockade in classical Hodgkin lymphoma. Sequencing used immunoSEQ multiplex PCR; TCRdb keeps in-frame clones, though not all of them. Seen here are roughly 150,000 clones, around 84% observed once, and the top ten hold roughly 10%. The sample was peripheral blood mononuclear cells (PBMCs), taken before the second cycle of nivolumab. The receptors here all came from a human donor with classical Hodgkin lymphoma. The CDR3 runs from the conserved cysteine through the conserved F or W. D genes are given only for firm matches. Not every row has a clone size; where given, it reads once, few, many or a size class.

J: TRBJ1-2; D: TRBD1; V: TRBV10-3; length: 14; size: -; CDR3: CAITGTEANYGYTF; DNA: TGTGCCATCACGGGGACAGAGGCTAACTATGGCTACACCTTC
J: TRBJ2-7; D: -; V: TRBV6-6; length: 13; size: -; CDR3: CASSYLESTEQYF; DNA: TGTGCCAGCAGTTACTTGGAAAGTACCGAGCAGTACTTC
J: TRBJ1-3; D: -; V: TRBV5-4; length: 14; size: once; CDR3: CASSPGGGWDTIYF; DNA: TGTGCCAGCAGCCCCGGGGGGGGCTGGGACACCATATATTTT
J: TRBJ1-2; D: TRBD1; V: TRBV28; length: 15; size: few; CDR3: CASRPRTGELYGYTF; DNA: TGTGCCAGCCGCCCCAGGACAGGAGAACTCTATGGCTACACCTTC
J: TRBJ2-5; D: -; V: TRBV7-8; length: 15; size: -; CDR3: CGLRQDWLFRETQYF; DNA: TGTGGACTTCGGCAGGACTGGCTTTTTCGAGAGACCCAGTACTTC
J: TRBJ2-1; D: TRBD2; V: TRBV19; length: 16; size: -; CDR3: CASSFGTSGRANEQFF; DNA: TGTGCCAGTAGTTTTGGGACTAGCGGGAGGGCCAATGAGCAGTTCTTC
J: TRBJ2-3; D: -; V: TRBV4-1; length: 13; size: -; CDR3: CASSQEGPGPQYF; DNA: TGCGCCAGCAGCCAAGAGGGGCCAGGGCCGCAGTATTTT
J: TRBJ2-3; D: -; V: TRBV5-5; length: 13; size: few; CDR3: CASSPLTVDTQYF; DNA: TGTGCCAGCAGCCCCCTTACGGTAGATACGCAGTATTTT
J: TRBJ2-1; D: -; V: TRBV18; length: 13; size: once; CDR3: CASSPPGLDEQFF; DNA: TGTGCCAGCTCACCACCAGGGTTGGATGAGCAGTTCTTC
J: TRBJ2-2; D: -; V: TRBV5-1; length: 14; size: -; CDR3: CASSLQPDAGELFF; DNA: TGCGCCAGCAGCTTGCAACCGGACGCCGGGGAGCTGTTTTTT